One sample yielded the 14 T cell receptor beta chains listed below, sequenced in a study of response to subunit inactivated influenza vaccine. TCRdb redid the calling of the RT-PCR reads with MiXCR, one entry per CDR3 protein. The sample has roughly 760,000 distinct CDR3 sequences; about 20% are singletons. This material consisted of PBMCs from blood, taken less than 6 days after vaccination. All receptors derive from a man aged 45-60 years who received an inactivated influenza vaccine.

In this sample, this clonotype turned up many times. The chain has TRBV29-1 and TRBJ2-2; possible D gene TRBD2, 6 bases. Germline lookup yields CDR1 SQVTM and CDR2 ANQGSEA. Trimming took off 2 bases at V and 5 bases at J, with 9 bases between the two ends. The CDR3 consists of 13 residues. The CDR3 region is CSVERDSTGELFF. CDR3 DNA sequence: TGCAGCGTTGAACGGGACTCAACCGGGGAGCTGTTTTTT.

This clonotype was recorded a few times. The genes are TRBV5-1 and TRBJ2-3, with 10 bases that match TRBD2. Germline V gene sequence: CDR1 SGHRS, CDR2 YFSETQ. V was clipped by 5 bases and J by 2 bases; unmatched bases: 17. The CDR3 is 19 residues long. The CDR3 DNA reads TGCGCCAGCAGTTCCTCCCCTCCGGTAGCGGGGGGCACCACAGATACGCAGTATTTT. This sequence encodes CASSSSPPVAGGTTDTQYF.

This clonotype was seen a handful of times. The chain joins TRBV7-3 to TRBJ2-3; D is possibly TRBD1 (6 bases). The V gene lost 2 bases and the J gene lost 4 bases, with 13 bases spanning the gap. The CDR3 loop spans 15 amino acids. Germline CDR1 SGHTA, CDR2 FQGTGA. CDR3 DNA sequence: TGTGCCAGCAGCTTACTAGGGGGAAGGCCAGATACGCAGTATTTT. Translation gives CASSLLGGRPDTQYF.

This clonotype came up a few times. The chain recombines TRBV5-1 with TRBJ2-5; 10 nucleotides line up with TRBD1. V gave up 1 base and J gave up 5 bases; unmatched junction bases: 11. The CDR3 spans 17 residues. Germline V gives CDR1 SGHRS, CDR2 YFSETQ. CDR3 protein: CASSLKGAGQGKETQYF. CDR3 sequence (DNA): TGCGCCAGCAGCTTGAAAGGGGCGGGACAGGGGAAGGAGACCCAGTACTTC.

This clonotype was observed a handful of times. The chain combines TRBV15 with TRBJ2-5, with 13 bases lining up with TRBD2. Germline V gives CDR1 LNHNV, CDR2 YYDKDF (reference sequence). The CDR3 extends over 16 amino acids. The V segment lost 0 bases and the J segment 5 bases; nucleotides outside the gene matches: 3. CDR3 protein: CATSRDMTSGGETQYF. The CDR3 DNA sequence: TGTGCCACCAGCAGAGATATGACTAGCGGGGGGGAGACCCAGTACTTC.

The genes are TRBV6-1 and TRBJ2-7; 9 bases are shared with TRBD2. This CDR3 region has 16 residues. V was clipped by 6 bases and J by 0 bases; unmatched bases: 9. From germline, CDR1 is MNHNS and CDR2 SASEGT. CDR3 sequence reads: CASRPRTSVTSYEQYF. The DNA for the CDR3 is TGTGCCAGCAGGCCTAGGACTAGCGTAACCTCCTACGAGCAGTACTTC.

The rearrangement links TRBV4-1 to TRBJ1-2; TRBD1 might be the D (6 bases). CDR1 is MGHRA and CDR2 is YSYEKL in the germline V gene. Trimming removed 1 base from V and 6 bases from J, with 9 bases in between. The CDR3 is made up of 13 amino acids. The CDR3 is CASSQVRGNGYTF. The CDR3 DNA reads as TGCGCCAGCAGCCAAGTCAGGGGAAATGGCTACACCTTC.

The chain couples TRBV4-1 to TRBJ2-6, with TRBD1 as a possible D gene (6 bases). The CDR3 runs 19 residues. CDR1 is MGHRA and CDR2 is YSYEKL in the germline V gene. Trimming took 4 bases from V and 6 from J, leaving 25 bases between them. Here the CDR3 reads CASSRQPGHGLVEANVLTF. DNA of the CDR3: TGCGCCAGCAGCCGCCAACCGGGACACGGGCTGGTTGAGGCCAACGTCCTGACTTTC.

The chain employs TRBV11-2 and TRBJ1-6; a weak D match, TRBD1 (5 bases). This CDR3 is built from 18 residues. The germline V and J ends were trimmed by 3 bases and 5 bases, with 20 bases remaining between them. Germline V lookup: CDR1 SGHAT, CDR2 FQNNGV. CDR3 bases: TGTGCCAGCAGCTTTTTCCCCCACTTCAGGGAGGATAATTCACCCCTCCACTTT. Protein product: CASSFFPHFREDNSPLHF.

This clonotype was counted only a few times. The CDR3 region is CASSQGTGDLNTEAFF. As DNA, the CDR3 is TGCGCCAGCAGCCAAGGGACAGGAGACTTGAACACTGAAGCTTTCTTT. The chain joins TRBV4-3 to TRBJ1-1, with 7 nucleotides matching TRBD1. The CDR3 length is 16 residues. CDR1 is LGHNA, CDR2 YSLEER, per germline. V lost 1 base, J lost 0 bases, and 5 bases stayed unmatched.

This clonotype was seen many times. The chain uses TRBV10-3 and TRBJ1-6; unclear D gene. Germline lookup yields CDR1 ENHRY and CDR2 SYGVKD. The V end was cut by 0 bases, the J end by 3 bases, with 6 bases between. CDR3 size: 15 residues. CDR3 loop: CAISESSGYNSPLHF. The CDR3 DNA follows: TGTGCCATCAGTGAGTCTTCGGGCTATAATTCACCCCTCCACTTT.

This clonotype was observed at least ten times. This chain uses TRBV10-3 with TRBJ2-3; TRBD2 aligns across 12 bases. This CDR3 comprises 18 residues. The V and J ends lost 0 bases and 4 bases, in that order; junction bases with no gene match: 8. The V gene's germline CDR1 is ENHRY and CDR2 SYGVKD. The CDR3 reads CAISESKTSGSFADTQYF. The DNA of the CDR3 is TGTGCCATCAGTGAGTCAAAGACTAGCGGGAGTTTCGCAGATACGCAGTATTTT.

The sample holds a few counts of this clonotype. The rearrangement joins TRBV15 to TRBJ2-3; no clear D. Trimming cost V 1 base and J 0 bases, with 2 bases left between them. Per the germline V gene, CDR1 is LNHNV and CDR2 is YYDKDF (reference sequence). The CDR3 is 13 amino acids. The DNA for the CDR3 is TGTGCCACCAGCAGAGCAAGCACAGATACGCAGTATTTT. This gives the protein CATSRASTDTQYF.

V usage is TRBV4-1 and J usage is TRBJ2-3; D remains unclear. CDR1 and CDR2 (germline): MGHRA, YSYEKL. V lost 1 base, J lost 2 bases, and 10 bases lay in between. The CDR3 sequence is 15 residues long. CDR3 in DNA: TGCGCCAGCAGCCAAGTGACTCTTACCACAGATACGCAGTATTTT. Translation: CASSQVTLTTDTQYF.